The next 24 T cell receptor beta chains were all read from a single sample in a study of cytomegalovirus exposure and HLA in healthy donors. Primers: 60 Vbeta forward and 13 Jbeta reverse. Generated by immunoSEQ multiplex PCR, the TCRdb table keeps only in-frame clones and is missing some. The data hold some 110,000 clones, with around 10% observed a single time. Source material: PBMCs. Every receptor here comes from a man aged 25 to 45 in good health and CMV-seronegative.

The sample holds a few counts of this clone. The chain carries TRBV28 and TRBJ2-3; 9 bases agree with TRBD2. The CDR3 contains 13 residues. Germline values: CDR1 MDHEN, CDR2 SYDVKM. Trimming removed 5 bases from V and 6 bases from J; junction bases left unmatched: 3. The DNA for the CDR3 is TGTGCCAGCAGTCTAAGCGGGGGGGATACGCAGTATTTT. Translating it yields CASSLSGGDTQYF.

This clone was seen only a few times. The rearrangement joins TRBV18 to TRBJ2-7; 7 nucleotides match TRBD1. This CDR3 spans 14 amino acids. CDR1 is KGHSH and CDR2 is LQKENI in the germline V gene. V was clipped by 0 bases and J by 4 bases; unmatched bases: 3. The CDR3 bases are TGTGCCAGCTCACCACCGGGACAGACTTACGAGCAGTACTTC. It encodes CASSPPGQTYEQYF.

The chain carries TRBV19 and TRBJ2-7; D possibly corresponds to TRBD2 (6 bases). Germline V gene lookup returns CDR1 LNHDA and CDR2 SQIVND (reference sequence). V shed 6 bases and J shed 1 base, with 10 bases lying between them. The CDR3 loop spans 13 amino acids. The CDR3 spells CASRRAGSYEQYF. CDR3 coding DNA: TGTGCCAGTAGGCGGGCGGGGTCCTACGAGCAGTACTTC.

The chain uses TRBV30 and TRBJ2-1, with 7 bases lining up with TRBD2. Germline V gives CDR1 GTSNPN, CDR2 SVGIG (reference sequence). V dropped 0 bases and J dropped 4; count of bases not matched to a gene: 6. This CDR3 has 15 amino acids. CDR3 sequence reads: CAWSVEAGPYNEQFF. The CDR3 DNA follows: TGTGCCTGGAGTGTAGAAGCGGGGCCGTACAATGAGCAGTTCTTC. The variable domain in full, with the rest retrieved from reference TRBV30 and TRBJ2-1, is SQTIHQWPATLVQPVGSPLSLECTVEGTSNPNLYWYRQAAGRGLQLLFYSVGIGQISSEVPQNLSASRPQDRQFILSSKKLLLSDSGFYLCAWSVEAGPYNEQFFGPGTRLTVL.

This clone occurred a few times. The CDR3 DNA reads as TGTGCCAGCAGCTGGCAAACGGTAGCGGGGGGCTCCACCGGGGAGCTGTTTTTT. Its translation is CASSWQTVAGGSTGELFF. The genes are TRBV7-2 and TRBJ2-2, with 10 bases that match TRBD2. The CDR3 is 18 residues long. V shed 4 bases, J shed 4 bases, and the junction held 12 bases outside the gene matches. The germline CDR1 and CDR2 sequences are SGHTA and FQGNSA.

This clone showed up just a few times. J is TRBJ1-2 and V is TRBV30; TRBD1 matches at 8 bases. Germline lookup yields CDR1 GTSNPN and CDR2 SVGIG (reference sequence). The CDR3 consists of 11 residues. The V gene end was trimmed by 2 bases and the J gene end by 8 bases; junction bases not matched to a gene: 1. DNA for the CDR3: TGTGCCTGGAGTAGGGACAGGGGCTACACCTTC. Encoded protein: CAWSRDRGYTF.

This clone showed up just a few times. V usage is TRBV7-9 and J usage is TRBJ2-2, with D possibly matching TRBD2 (5 bases). Germline CDR1 SEHNR, CDR2 FQNEAQ (reference sequence). The CDR3 is 15 residues long. Trimming took off 4 bases at V and 0 bases at J, with 9 bases between the two ends. The CDR3 coding sequence is TGTGCCAGCAGCTCCAGGAGGACGAACACCGGGGAGCTGTTTTTT. It is translated as CASSSRRTNTGELFF.

Only a few counts were recorded for this clone. V gene TRBV6-5 combines with J gene TRBJ2-2; D is perhaps TRBD2 (5 bases). The CDR3 runs 12 residues. Germline lookup yields CDR1 MNHEY and CDR2 SVGAGI. V lost 6 bases to trimming and J lost 6 bases, with 8 bases between them. CDR3: CASSWEPGELFF. The CDR3 bases are TGTGCCAGCAGCTGGGAGCCCGGGGAGCTGTTTTTT.

This clone was seen a few times. The rearrangement joins TRBV6-1 to TRBJ2-7, with D possibly TRBD1 on 6 matching bases. Between the trimmed V and J ends, which lost 5 bases and 3 bases, there was a span of 14 bases. The length of the CDR3 is 14 residues. CDR1 and CDR2 from the germline V gene are MNHNS and SASEGT. CDR3 protein: CASSSRTEGYEQYF. CDR3 DNA: TGTGCCAGCAGTTCCCGGACAGAAGGCTACGAGCAGTACTTC.

In this sample, this clone turned up a few times. The rearrangement links TRBV28 to TRBJ2-5, with TRBD1 matching 9 bases. This CDR3 comprises 17 residues. Trimming took 3 bases from V and 4 from J; bases not matched to a gene: 12. Germline CDR1 is MDHEN and CDR2 is SYDVKM. This CDR3 is CASSLSRDRAAGETQYF. CDR3 sequence (DNA): TGTGCCAGCAGTTTGTCCCGGGACAGGGCGGCGGGAGAGACCCAGTACTTC.

The V call is TRBV4-3, the J call TRBJ2-1; D possibly corresponds to TRBD1 (5 bases). Per the germline V gene, CDR1 is LGHNA and CDR2 is YSLEER. Trimming pared 4 bases from V and 6 bases from J, leaving 13 bases between. The CDR3 is 14 residues long. The CDR3 protein is CASSLGTGSNEQFF. Here the CDR3 DNA reads TGCGCCAGCAGCCTGGGAACAGGATCCAATGAGCAGTTCTTC.

The chain has TRBV7-9 and TRBJ1-4; 9 bases agree with TRBD1. Germline V gene sequence: CDR1 SEHNR, CDR2 FQNEAQ (reference sequence). The CDR3 runs to 15 residues. The V and J ends lost 5 bases and 5 bases, in that order; junction bases with no gene match: 6. The DNA for the CDR3 is TGTGCCAGCAGCGACATGGACAGGGGAAATGAAAAACTGTTTTTT. Translated, it gives CASSDMDRGNEKLFF. The whole variable domain, remainder taken from reference TRBV7-9 and TRBJ1-4, is DTGVSQNPRHKITKRGQNVTFRCDPISEHNRLYWYRQTLGQGPEFLTYFQNEAQLEKSRLLSDRFSAERPKGSFSTLEIQRTEQGDSAMYLCASSDMDRGNEKLFFGSGTQLSVL.

The sample holds a few counts of this clone. The chain links TRBV5-1 to TRBJ2-1; maybe TRBD1 (6 bases). This CDR3 contains 13 residues. The V gene lost 1 base and the J gene lost 8 bases, with 10 bases spanning the gap. Germline assignment: CDR1 SGHRS and CDR2 YFSETQ. The CDR3 DNA follows: TGCGCCAGCAGCTTGATTGGGGGCGATGAGCAGTTCTTC. The encoded protein is CASSLIGGDEQFF.

V usage is TRBV7-9 and J usage is TRBJ2-5, with a weak D call TRBD2 (5 bases). Trimming stripped 6 bases from V and 7 bases from J, with 9 bases between. CDR1 SEHNR and CDR2 FQNEAQ come from the germline V gene (reference sequence). This CDR3 has 11 amino acids. As DNA, the CDR3 is TGTGCCAGCAGAAAAGAGGGGACCCAGTACTTC. The encoded protein is CASRKEGTQYF. The full variable domain, rest sourced from reference TRBV7-9 and TRBJ2-5, is DTGVSQNPRHKITKRGQNVTFRCDPISEHNRLYWYRQTLGQGPEFLTYFQNEAQLEKSRLLSDRFSAERPKGSFSTLEIQRTEQGDSAMYLCASRKEGTQYFGPGTRLLVL.

The V and J genes are TRBV7-2 and TRBJ1-5; D is uncertain. Germline V gene data show CDR1 as SGHTA and CDR2 as FQGNSA. This CDR3 has 14 residues. V was trimmed by 5 bases and J by 2 bases, leaving 10 bases between them. The CDR3 bases are TGTGCCAGCAGCCGGTTAACGGGCAATCAGCCCCAGCATTTT. Its protein product is CASSRLTGNQPQHF.

This clone was detected only a few times. The rearrangement links TRBV4-3 to TRBJ1-4; 10 bases map to TRBD1. The V gene's germline CDR1 is LGHNA and CDR2 YSLEER. The ends lost 4 bases at V and 8 bases at J; junction bases unmatched: 7. CDR3 length: 15 amino acids. The CDR3 coding sequence is TGCGCCAGCAGCCCAGGGGGACAGGGGTGGGAAAAACTGTTTTTT. Amino acids: CASSPGGQGWEKLFF.

The gene calls are TRBV29-1 and TRBJ1-5, with 11 bases aligning to TRBD1. This CDR3 is built from 16 residues. Trimming cost V 5 bases and J 5 bases; bases outside gene matches: 11. Germline V lookup: CDR1 SQVTM, CDR2 ANQGSEA. Here the CDR3 reads CSVKLRTGGDHQPQHF. CDR3 nucleotides: TGCAGCGTTAAGCTCCGGACAGGGGGCGATCATCAGCCCCAGCATTTT.

The rearrangement joins TRBV29-1 to TRBJ2-1; unclear D gene. Looked up from germline, CDR1 is SQVTM and CDR2 is ANQGSEA. V was pared by 1 base and J by 4 bases, with 14 bases between. This CDR3 has 15 amino acids. The CDR3 sequence is CSVEGVGLSYNEQFF. In DNA form, the CDR3 reads TGCAGCGTTGAAGGTGTGGGCCTGTCGTACAATGAGCAGTTCTTC.

This CDR3 reads CASSRTDTQYF. DNA of the CDR3: TGTGCCAGCTCTCGCACAGATACGCAGTATTTT. The rearrangement links TRBV5-8 to TRBJ2-3; D gene uncertain. Trimming took off 7 bases at V and 1 base at J, with 4 bases between the two ends. This CDR3 has 11 residues. The germline V gene has CDR1 SGHTS and CDR2 YDEGEE.

The V gene is TRBV7-6, the J gene TRBJ1-1; perhaps TRBD1 as D (5 bases). The CDR3 extends over 14 amino acids. Germline values: CDR1 SGHVS, CDR2 FNYEAQ. Trimming took 1 base from V and 1 from J, leaving 7 bases between them. CDR3 protein: CASSLGDRNTEAFF. The CDR3 DNA sequence: TGTGCCAGCAGCTTAGGTGACAGGAACACTGAAGCTTTCTTT.

In this sample, this clone turned up a few times. The V call is TRBV5-6, the J call TRBJ2-5; 9 positions agree with TRBD2. Germline V lookup: CDR1 SGHDT, CDR2 YYEEEE. This CDR3 is built from 15 residues. The trim removed 2 bases at V and 5 bases at J, leaving 7 bases unmatched. This chain's CDR3 is CASSFPGLAYETQYF. The CDR3 DNA is TGTGCCAGCAGCTTCCCGGGACTAGCCTATGAGACCCAGTACTTC.

The chain employs TRBV30 and TRBJ2-1; 7 nucleotides match TRBD1. Germline lookup yields CDR1 GTSNPN and CDR2 SVGIG (reference sequence). This CDR3 comprises 13 residues. V dropped 0 bases and J dropped 6; count of bases not matched to a gene: 2. The CDR3 loop is CAWSVRQGNEQFF. The CDR3 nucleotides are TGTGCCTGGAGTGTACGACAGGGCAATGAGCAGTTCTTC.

The rearrangement links TRBV4-3 to TRBJ1-2; 8 bases are shared with TRBD1. CDR3 length: 14 amino acids. Per the germline V gene, CDR1 is LGHNA and CDR2 is YSLEER. J lost 7 bases, V lost 0 bases, and 4 bases had no gene match. The CDR3 region is CASSQEAGGFGYTF. The CDR3 coding sequence is TGCGCCAGCAGCCAAGAGGCAGGGGGCTTTGGCTACACCTTC.

Only a few counts were recorded for this clone. J is TRBJ2-5 and V is TRBV14; perhaps TRBD1 as D (6 bases). Germline CDR1 is SGHDN and CDR2 is FVKESK. The V end was cut by 4 bases, the J end by 4 bases, with 13 bases between. The CDR3 consists of 14 residues. The CDR3 bases are TGTGCCAGCAGCCTTCCAGGGGTGTTAGAGACCCAGTACTTC. This translates into CASSLPGVLETQYF.